The 32 T cell receptor beta chains below were found in one sample sequenced in a study of blood T cell repertoires in COVID-19. Repertoires were generated with immunoSEQ multiplex PCR, while TCRdb's copy carries only in-frame clones and drops some. The sample shows 99,000 or so clones, 75% to 85% of them seen only once. The sample taken for sequencing was peripheral blood. These receptors all come from a woman in her 70s with acute or convalescent COVID-19.

V usage is TRBV3-1 (or the pseudogene TRBV3-2) and J usage is TRBJ1-6; D gene unclear. Trimming pared 1 base from V and 10 bases from J, leaving 11 bases between. The CDR3 runs 14 residues. Germline lookup yields CDR1 LGHDT and CDR2 YNNKEL (reference sequence). This CDR3 is CASSQAGSYSPLHF. CDR3 DNA sequence: TGTGCCAGCAGCCAAGCTGGGAGCTACTCACCCCTCCACTTT.

This chain links TRBV5-1 with TRBJ2-1, with a weak D call TRBD2 (7 bases). This CDR3 is built from 15 residues. From germline, CDR1 is SGHRS and CDR2 YFSETQ. V was shortened by 5 bases and J by 8 bases, with 20 bases between the two germline ends. As DNA, the CDR3 is TGCGCCAGCAGTTCGGAGGCGGGGGCGGCCCATGAGCAGTTCTTC. Encoded protein: CASSSEAGAAHEQFF. Combining the CDR3 with reference TRBV5-1 and TRBJ2-1 gives the whole variable domain KAGVTQTPRYLIKTRGQQVTLSCSPISGHRSVSWYQQTPGQGLQFLFEYFSETQRNKGNFPGRFSGRQFSNSRSEMNVSTLELGDSALYLCASSSEAGAAHEQFFGPGTRLTVL.

This chain uses TRBV29-1 with TRBJ2-1; D perhaps matches TRBD1 (6 bases). The CDR3 spans 14 residues. V was pared by 3 bases and J by 1 base, with 10 bases between. The germline gives CDR1 SQVTM, CDR2 ANQGSEA. The CDR3 nucleotides are TGCAGCGTTGATTCAGGGGTGTCCTACAATGAGCAGTTCTTC. Its translation: CSVDSGVSYNEQFF.

The rearrangement links TRBV6-5 to TRBJ2-1; 7 bases are a match to TRBD2. The V gene's germline CDR1 is MNHEY and CDR2 SVGAGI. The CDR3 contains 15 residues. Trimming removed 2 bases from V and 6 bases from J; junction bases left unmatched: 7. The CDR3: CASSYAGRSGNEQFF. In DNA, the CDR3 is TGTGCCAGCAGTTACGCCGGGAGGAGCGGCAATGAGCAGTTCTTC.

DNA of the CDR3: TGTGCCAGCAGCTTAGTATTGAGTTATACGCAGTATTTT. Translating gives CASSLVLSYTQYF. This chain links TRBV11-2 with TRBJ2-3; D is unresolved. CDR1 is SGHAT and CDR2 is FQNNGV in the germline V gene. Deletions cut 1 base from V and 7 bases from J, with 9 bases between. The CDR3 consists of 13 residues.

The chain is built from TRBV2 and TRBJ1-4, with D unresolved. The CDR3 has 16 residues. Trimming left V 7 bases short and J 1 base short, with 16 bases between. Germline V CDR1 and CDR2: SNHLY, FYNNEI. CDR3 sequence reads: CASNLNSPGTNEKLFF. Here the CDR3 DNA reads TGTGCCAGCAACCTAAACAGCCCAGGAACTAATGAAAAACTGTTTTTT.

The chain employs TRBV6-5 and TRBJ1-2; no clear D gene. Trimming took off 4 bases at V and 6 bases at J, with 15 bases between the two ends. Germline CDR1 is MNHEY and CDR2 is SVGAGI. This CDR3 contains 14 residues. In DNA, the CDR3 is TGTGCCAGCAGTTTTACCTCCCCACCGGATGGCTACACCTTC. Translating gives CASSFTSPPDGYTF.

The gene calls are TRBV6-5 and TRBJ2-7, with TRBD1 matching over 9 bases. J gave up 3 bases and V 4 bases, and 7 bases lay outside the gene matches. The germline CDR1 and CDR2 sequences are MNHEY and SVGAGI. The CDR3 consists of 15 residues. The CDR3 region is CASSLGGTGIYEQYF. The CDR3 DNA reads as TGTGCCAGCAGTTTGGGGGGGACAGGGATCTACGAGCAGTACTTC.

This chain links TRBV7-8 with TRBJ2-3, with 7 bases that match TRBD2. This CDR3 is 17 amino acids long. CDR1 is SGHVS and CDR2 is FQNEAQ in the germline V gene. With V trimmed by 5 bases and J by 2 bases, 13 bases remained unmatched. The CDR3 is CASSPSFWGGNTDTQYF. DNA for the CDR3: TGTGCCAGCAGCCCAAGTTTTTGGGGGGGAAACACAGATACGCAGTATTTT.

The J gene is TRBJ1-5, the V gene TRBV30, with D possibly being TRBD1 (6 bases). CDR3 length: 14 residues. Trimming pared 1 base from V and 6 bases from J, leaving 13 bases between. Germline CDR1 is GTSNPN and CDR2 is SVGIG (reference sequence). CDR3 in amino acids: CAWSGPGQSQPQHF. CDR3 nucleotide sequence: TGTGCCTGGAGTGGGCCGGGACAAAGTCAGCCCCAGCATTTT.

This sequence joins TRBV29-1 and TRBJ1-2; 8 positions match TRBD1. V lost 2 bases to trimming and J lost 8 bases; unmatched junction nucleotides: 10. The CDR3 totals 14 residues. CDR1 is SQVTM and CDR2 is ANQGSEA in the germline V gene. In nucleotides, the CDR3 is TGCAGCGTTGAAAGTACCCGGACAGGGAAGGGCTACACCTTC. Translation gives CSVESTRTGKGYTF.

The gene calls are TRBV30 and TRBJ2-5; the D gene is possibly TRBD1 (6 bases). The CDR3 has 13 amino acids. Germline CDR1 and CDR2: GTSNPN and SVGIG (reference sequence). The V end was cut by 1 base, the J end by 2 bases, with 8 bases between. CDR3 loop: CAWSGDMQETQYF. CDR3 DNA: TGTGCCTGGAGTGGGGACATGCAAGAGACCCAGTACTTC. Full variable domain (remainder filled in from reference TRBV30 and TRBJ2-5): SQTIHQWPATLVQPVGSPLSLECTVEGTSNPNLYWYRQAAGRGLQLLFYSVGIGQISSEVPQNLSASRPQDRQFILSSKKLLLSDSGFYLCAWSGDMQETQYFGPGTRLLVL.

J is TRBJ2-7 and V is TRBV15, with a weak D call TRBD2 (7 bases). The CDR3 extends over 14 amino acids. Germline lookup yields CDR1 LNHNV and CDR2 YYDKDF (reference sequence). V was shortened by 3 bases and J by 2 bases, with 11 bases between the two germline ends. CDR3 amino acids: CATSSLRGPYEQYF. CDR3 DNA sequence: TGTGCCACCAGCAGCTTGCGGGGGCCCTACGAGCAGTACTTC.

The chain combines TRBV5-6 with TRBJ1-5, with D tentatively TRBD1 (5 bases). Trimming left V 1 base short and J 2 bases short, with 13 bases between. CDR1 and CDR2 (germline): SGHDT, YYEEEE. The CDR3 totals 16 residues. The CDR3 nucleotides read TGTGCCAGCAGCTTGTTCCCGGGGGGGGGCAATCAGCCCCAGCATTTT. Its translation is CASSLFPGGGNQPQHF.

The chain recombines TRBV7-9 with TRBJ2-1, with TRBD2 identical over 13 bases. The CDR3 is made up of 16 amino acids. CDR1 and CDR2 (germline): SEHNR, FQNEAQ (reference sequence). Germline trimming cut 5 bases from V and 10 bases from J; bases unmatched to any gene: 11. CDR3 loop: CASSIPGLAGIGEQFF. The DNA of the CDR3 is TGTGCCAGCAGCATACCGGGACTAGCGGGAATAGGGGAGCAGTTCTTC.

The chain joins TRBV2 to TRBJ2-2, with TRBD1 as a possible D gene (7 bases). The CDR3 is made up of 14 amino acids. Trimming removed 8 bases from V and 3 bases from J, with 13 bases in between. The germline gives CDR1 SNHLY, CDR2 FYNNEI. CDR3 protein: CASLDRRDTGELFF. Written as DNA, the CDR3 is TGTGCCAGCCTGGACAGGAGGGACACCGGGGAGCTGTTTTTT. The whole variable domain, remainder taken from reference TRBV2 and TRBJ2-2, is EPEVTQTPSHQVTQMGQEVILRCVPISNHLYFYWYRQILGQKVEFLVSFYNNEISEKSEIFDDQFSVERPDGSNFTLKIRSTKLEDSAMYFCASLDRRDTGELFFGEGSRLTVL.

The chain employs TRBV14 and TRBJ2-3; 12 bases match TRBD2. The germline V gene has CDR1 SGHDN and CDR2 FVKESK. After removal of 4 bases from V and 4 bases from J, the junction contained 6 bases not matched to a gene. The CDR3 length is 16 residues. The CDR3 loop reads CASSPRLAGASDTQYF. In DNA, the CDR3 is TGTGCCAGCAGCCCCCGACTAGCGGGAGCTTCAGATACGCAGTATTTT.

V is TRBV5-1 and J is TRBJ2-1, with TRBD1 matching 9 bases. Germline CDR1 SGHRS, CDR2 YFSETQ. The CDR3 consists of 16 residues. V was pared by 6 bases and J by 7 bases, with 14 bases of the junction left unmatched. The CDR3 region has the DNA TGCGCCAGCAATGCACAACCGACAGGGGGGGGGAATGAGCAGTTCTTC. Protein: CASNAQPTGGGNEQFF.

This clone showed up just a few times. The chain recombines TRBV27 with TRBJ2-7, with 7 bases fitting TRBD2. Unmatched junction bases numbered 9, after V lost 6 bases and J lost 1 base. Germline CDR1 reads MNHEY; CDR2 reads SMNVEV (reference sequence). The CDR3 runs to 15 residues. The CDR3 reads CASRLGLAESYEQYF. Here the CDR3 DNA reads TGTGCCAGCAGGCTAGGTCTAGCGGAGTCCTACGAGCAGTACTTC.

This clone appeared once. The rearrangement uses TRBV27 and TRBJ2-7; 11 bases fit TRBD2. The CDR3 contains 17 residues. Germline-derived CDR1 and CDR2 are MNHEY and SMNVEV (reference sequence). V shed 1 base and J 2 bases; nucleotides not matched to a gene: 7. CDR3 in amino acids: CASSLYPPGLAAYEQYF. CDR3 DNA: TGTGCCAGCAGTTTATATCCTCCGGGACTAGCGGCCTACGAGCAGTACTTC.

The chain carries TRBV28 and TRBJ1-5; 7 bases line up with TRBD1. The CDR3 has 14 residues. The V gene's germline CDR1 is MDHEN and CDR2 SYDVKM. The junction had 7 bases not matched to a gene; V was cut back by 6 bases and J by 5 bases. The DNA of the CDR3 is TGTGCCAGCAGGGTCGCAGGGGGGCATCAGCCCCAGCATTTT. As protein: CASRVAGGHQPQHF.

The CDR3 coding sequence is TGTGCCAGCAGTCTAAGACAGGGTGAGGCTGAAGCTTTCTTT. It codes for CASSLRQGEAEAFF. V usage is TRBV6-5 and J usage is TRBJ1-1; 7 bases map to TRBD1. V dropped 5 bases and J dropped 6; count of bases not matched to a gene: 9. Germline V gene lookup returns CDR1 MNHEY and CDR2 SVGAGI. This CDR3 region has 14 residues.

The chain is built from TRBV19 and TRBJ1-1, with 10 bases identical to TRBD1. Germline CDR1 reads LNHDA; CDR2 reads SQIVND (reference sequence). The CDR3 consists of 15 residues. V was clipped by 9 bases and J by 1 base; unmatched bases: 8. CDR3 sequence (DNA): TGTGCCAGCCACGACAGGGGGCAAGGGAACACTGAAGCTTTCTTT. This codes for CASHDRGQGNTEAFF.

There are a few counts of this clone. The genes are TRBV11-2 and TRBJ1-2; D gene uncertain. The CDR3 is 15 amino acids. Germline V gene data show CDR1 as SGHAT and CDR2 as FQNNGV. The germline V and J ends were trimmed by 0 bases and 1 base, with 9 bases remaining between them. The CDR3 DNA is TGTGCCAGCAGCTTAGACGCCAGACTTAACTATGGCTACACCTTC. Its translation is CASSLDARLNYGYTF.

J is TRBJ2-7 and V is TRBV3-1 (or the pseudogene TRBV3-2); perhaps TRBD1 as D (6 bases). Trimming took 1 base from V and 2 from J, leaving 6 bases between them. This CDR3 region has 13 residues. Germline V lookup: CDR1 LGHDT, CDR2 YNNKEL (reference sequence). The CDR3 DNA reads as TGTGCCAGCAGCCAAGGGGACACCTACGAGCAGTACTTC. It translates to CASSQGDTYEQYF.

V and J are TRBV12-3 or TRBV12-4 and TRBJ1-1; D ambiguous. The CDR3 totals 13 residues. V dropped 3 bases and J dropped 7 bases, with 12 bases sitting between them. CDR3 coding DNA: TGTGCCAGCAGTTTCCCAGGTCAAGGTGAAGCTTTCTTT. Its protein product is CASSFPGQGEAFF.

This clone was picked up one time. V is TRBV5-1 and J is TRBJ2-7; 8 nucleotides align to TRBD1. The trim removed 6 bases at V and 7 bases at J, leaving 12 bases unmatched. The germline V gene has CDR1 SGHRS and CDR2 YFSETQ. The CDR3 has 14 amino acids. The CDR3 sequence: CASTPDRAAAEQYF. In DNA, the CDR3 is TGCGCCAGCACCCCGGACAGGGCGGCGGCGGAGCAGTACTTC.

This clone has more than one count but fewer than ten. The rearrangement uses TRBV28 and TRBJ2-1, with TRBD2 identical over 7 bases. Germline V gene sequence: CDR1 MDHEN, CDR2 SYDVKM. This CDR3 has 16 residues. The J segment lost 5 bases and the V segment lost 2 bases, leaving 9 bases of the junction unmatched. The CDR3 bases are TGTGCCAGCAGTTTAACCGGGACTATAATAAACAATGAGCAGTTCTTC. This gives the protein CASSLTGTIINNEQFF.

This chain joins TRBV19 and TRBJ1-1, with D hard to call. V was clipped by 7 bases and J by 3 bases, with 12 bases between them. The CDR3 totals 13 residues. The germline V gene encodes CDR1 LNHDA and CDR2 SQIVND (reference sequence). The CDR3 loop is CASMGALDTEAFF. The DNA for the CDR3 is TGTGCCAGTATGGGAGCATTGGACACTGAAGCTTTCTTT. The whole variable domain, remainder taken from reference TRBV19 and TRBJ1-1, is DGGITQSPKYLFRKEGQNVTLSCEQNLNHDAMYWYRQDPGQGLRLIYYSQIVNDFQKGDIAEGYSVSREKKESFPLTVTSAQKNPTAFYLCASMGALDTEAFFGQGTRLTVV.

The CDR3 protein is CASSVDSGSGNTIYF. CDR3 coding DNA: TGTGCCAGCAGCGTAGACAGCGGCTCTGGAAACACCATATATTTT. The chain has TRBV9 and TRBJ1-3; D not resolved. Germline CDR1 and CDR2: SGDLS and YYNGEE. The CDR3 runs 15 residues. The germline V and J ends were trimmed by 0 bases and 0 bases, with 7 bases remaining between them.

V usage is TRBV29-1 and J usage is TRBJ1-2, with a tentative D call TRBD1 (5 bases). Germline lookup yields CDR1 SQVTM and CDR2 ANQGSEA. V lost 3 bases and J lost 4, with 12 bases in between. This CDR3 is built from 13 residues. The CDR3 sequence is CSVEIDSRYGYTF. In DNA, the CDR3 is TGCAGCGTTGAGATAGACAGCCGCTATGGCTACACCTTC.

This chain connects TRBV19 to TRBJ2-7; 9 nucleotides agree with TRBD2. This CDR3 contains 15 residues. Unmatched junction bases numbered 11, after V lost 4 bases and J lost 7 bases. The germline CDR1 and CDR2 sequences are LNHDA and SQIVND (reference sequence). The CDR3 region has the DNA TGTGCCAGTAGTACCTTAGCGGGAGCGGCGGGTGAGCAGTACTTC. This gives the protein CASSTLAGAAGEQYF.